This T cell receptor beta chain originates from a study of vaccination and CD4 T cells after COVID-19. The V end was cut by 5 bases, the J end by 2 bases, with 14 bases between. The CDR3 has 15 residues. The germline V gene has CDR1 SGHNT and CDR2 YENEEA. Sample treatment: roughly 11-day PBMC culture with coronavirus spike peptide pools or control peptides (ViraFEST assay). Oncomine TCR Beta short-read sequencing was applied to DNA from cultured CD4+ T cells. One entry per CDR3 protein results from TCRdb running MiXCR on the PCR reads. This table has 6,500 to 8,500 distinct CDR3 sequences, around 74% appearing once. Concerning this clonotype: Antigen unknown.

Notes on the study in general: The median proportion of reactive clones detected only post-vaccination in convalescent patients was more than 65%.

V is TRBV11-3 and J is TRBJ2-3; possibly TRBD2 for D (6 bases). The sequence derives from a human donor who had recovered from COVID-19. Sequencing was done on a sample of CD4+ T cells from blood, cultured in vitro. DNA of the CDR3: TGTGCCAGCAGCCCGGAGGGGACTTCCACAGATACGCAGTATTTT. Encoded protein: CASSPEGTSTDTQYF.